This section outlines one T cell receptor beta chain sequence together with its context. The data stem from a study of blood T cell repertoires in COVID-19. The V end lost 0 bases, the J end lost 3 bases, and 11 bases lay between the germline ends. Germline CDR1 reads LNHNV; CDR2 reads YYDKDF (reference sequence). The CDR3 loop spans 15 amino acids. Data came from immunoSEQ multiplex PCR; TCRdb stores just in-frame clones and leaves some out. This sample has fewer than 130,000 clones, with roughly 84% found just once. The J gene is TRBJ1-1, the V gene TRBV15; tentative D call: TRBD1 (6 bases). The clonotype was recovered from a human donor in a cohort sampled during active COVID-19. The sequenced sample was peripheral blood. Written as DNA, the CDR3 is TGTGCCACCAGCAGAGATTCCAAGGGGGACACTGAAGCTTTCTTT. Translation gives CATSRDSKGDTEAFF. The full variable domain, its missing parts supplied by reference TRBV15 and TRBJ1-1, is DAMVIQNPRYQVTQFGKPVTLSCSQTLNHNVMYWYQQKSSQAPKLLFHYYDKDFNNEADTPDNFQSRRPNTSFCFLDIRSPGLGDTAMYLCATSRDSKGDTEAFFGQGTRLTVV.